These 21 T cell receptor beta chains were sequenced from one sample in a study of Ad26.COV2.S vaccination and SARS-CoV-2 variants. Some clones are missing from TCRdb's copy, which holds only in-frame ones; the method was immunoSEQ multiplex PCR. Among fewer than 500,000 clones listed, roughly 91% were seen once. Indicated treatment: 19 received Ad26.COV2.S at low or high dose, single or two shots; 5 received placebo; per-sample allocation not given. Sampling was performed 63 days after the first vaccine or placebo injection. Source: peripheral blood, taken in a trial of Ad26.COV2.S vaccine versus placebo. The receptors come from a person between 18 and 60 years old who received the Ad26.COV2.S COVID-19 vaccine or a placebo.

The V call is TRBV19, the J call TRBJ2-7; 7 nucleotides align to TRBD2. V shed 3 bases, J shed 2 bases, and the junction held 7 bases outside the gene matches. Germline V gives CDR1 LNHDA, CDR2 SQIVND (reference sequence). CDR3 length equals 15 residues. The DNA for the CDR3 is TGTGCCAGTAGTATTGGACTAGGCTTAACCTACGAGCAGTACTTC. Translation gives CASSIGLGLTYEQYF.

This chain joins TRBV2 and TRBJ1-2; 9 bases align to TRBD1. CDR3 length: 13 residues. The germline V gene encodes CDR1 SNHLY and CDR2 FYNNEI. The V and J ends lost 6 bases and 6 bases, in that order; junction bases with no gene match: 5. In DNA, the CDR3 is TGTGCCAGCAGATCGGACAGGGGCAATGGCTACACCTTC. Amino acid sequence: CASRSDRGNGYTF.

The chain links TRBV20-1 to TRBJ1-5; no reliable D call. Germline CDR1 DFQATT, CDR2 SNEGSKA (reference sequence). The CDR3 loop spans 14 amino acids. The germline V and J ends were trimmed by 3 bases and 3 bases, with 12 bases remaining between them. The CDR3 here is CSASSINFNQPQHF. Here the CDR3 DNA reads TGCAGTGCTAGTTCTATAAACTTCAATCAGCCCCAGCATTTT.

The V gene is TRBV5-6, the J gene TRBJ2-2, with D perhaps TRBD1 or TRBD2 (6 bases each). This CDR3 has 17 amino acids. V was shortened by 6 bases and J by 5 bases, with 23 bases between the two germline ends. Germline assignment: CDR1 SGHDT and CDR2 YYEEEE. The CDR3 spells CASTGGRTTLLTGELFF. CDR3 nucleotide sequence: TGTGCCAGCACCGGGGGCCGGACCACCTTACTTACCGGGGAGCTGTTTTTT.

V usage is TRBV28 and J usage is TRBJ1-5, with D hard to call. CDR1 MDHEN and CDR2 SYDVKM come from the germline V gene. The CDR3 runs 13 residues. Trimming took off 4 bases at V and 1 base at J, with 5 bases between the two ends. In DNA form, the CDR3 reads TGTGCCAGCAGTTCGGACAGCAATCAGCCCCAGCATTTT. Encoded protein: CASSSDSNQPQHF.

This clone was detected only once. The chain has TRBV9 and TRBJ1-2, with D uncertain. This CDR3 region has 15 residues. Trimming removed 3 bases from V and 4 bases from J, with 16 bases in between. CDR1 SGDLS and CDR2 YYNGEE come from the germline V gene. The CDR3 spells CASSAPSTTAYGYTF. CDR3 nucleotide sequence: TGTGCCAGCAGCGCCCCCTCTACGACGGCCTATGGCTACACCTTC.

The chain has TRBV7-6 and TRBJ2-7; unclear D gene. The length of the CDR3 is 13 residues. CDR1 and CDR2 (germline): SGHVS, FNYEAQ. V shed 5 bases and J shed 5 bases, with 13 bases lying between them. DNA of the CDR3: TGTGCCAGCAGCCTCCGCAGGTACCACGAGCAGTACTTC. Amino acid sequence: CASSLRRYHEQYF.

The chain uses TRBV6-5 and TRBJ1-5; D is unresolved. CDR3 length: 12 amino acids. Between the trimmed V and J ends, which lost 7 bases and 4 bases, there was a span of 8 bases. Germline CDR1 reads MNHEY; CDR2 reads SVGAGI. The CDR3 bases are TGTGCCAGCAATAGGCTTAATCAGCCCCAGCATTTT. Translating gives CASNRLNQPQHF.

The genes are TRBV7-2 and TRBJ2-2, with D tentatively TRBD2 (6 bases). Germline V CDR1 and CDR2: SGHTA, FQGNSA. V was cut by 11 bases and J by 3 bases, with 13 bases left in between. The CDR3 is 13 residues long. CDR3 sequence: CALGRRDTGELFF. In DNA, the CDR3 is TGTGCCCTAGGCCGGAGGGACACCGGGGAGCTGTTTTTT.

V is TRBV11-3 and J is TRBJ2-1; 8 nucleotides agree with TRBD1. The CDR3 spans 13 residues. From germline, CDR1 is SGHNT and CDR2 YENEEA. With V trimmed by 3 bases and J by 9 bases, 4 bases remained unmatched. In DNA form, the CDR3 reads TGTGCCAGCAGCTTCCAGGGGGCGGGTGAGCAGTTCTTC. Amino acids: CASSFQGAGEQFF.

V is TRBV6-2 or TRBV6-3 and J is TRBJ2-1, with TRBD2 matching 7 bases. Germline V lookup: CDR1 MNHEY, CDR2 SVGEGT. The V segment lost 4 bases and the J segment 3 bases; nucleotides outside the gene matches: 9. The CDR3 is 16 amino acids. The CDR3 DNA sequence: TGTGCCAGCAGTTCCCAGACTAGCAGAATCTACAATGAGCAGTTCTTC. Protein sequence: CASSSQTSRIYNEQFF.

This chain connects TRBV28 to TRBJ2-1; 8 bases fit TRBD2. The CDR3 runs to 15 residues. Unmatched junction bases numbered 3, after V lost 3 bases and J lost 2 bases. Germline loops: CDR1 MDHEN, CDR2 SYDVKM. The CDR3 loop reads CASSFGGGTYNEQFF. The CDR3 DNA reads TGTGCCAGCAGTTTCGGGGGGGGAACCTACAATGAGCAGTTCTTC.

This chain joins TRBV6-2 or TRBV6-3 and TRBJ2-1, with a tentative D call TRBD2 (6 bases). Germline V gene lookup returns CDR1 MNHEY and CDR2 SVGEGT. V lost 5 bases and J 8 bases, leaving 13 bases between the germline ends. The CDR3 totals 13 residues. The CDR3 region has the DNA TGTGCCAGCAGTCGGGACTTCCGCTATGAGCAGTTCTTC. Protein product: CASSRDFRYEQFF.

The CDR3 is CASSLDSYNQPQHF. The CDR3 nucleotides are TGTGCCAGCAGTTTGGACAGTTACAATCAGCCCCAGCATTTT. The chain has TRBV27 and TRBJ1-5; perhaps TRBD1 as D (6 bases). Germline CDR1 MNHEY, CDR2 SMNVEV (reference sequence). V lost 3 bases, J lost 3 bases, and 9 bases lay in between. This CDR3 region has 14 residues.

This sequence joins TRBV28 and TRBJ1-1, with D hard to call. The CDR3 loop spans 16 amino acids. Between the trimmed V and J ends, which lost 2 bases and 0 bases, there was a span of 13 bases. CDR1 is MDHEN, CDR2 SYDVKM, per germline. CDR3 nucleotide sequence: TGTGCCAGCAGTTTAAGCCGGGGTAAGATGAACACTGAAGCTTTCTTT. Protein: CASSLSRGKMNTEAFF.

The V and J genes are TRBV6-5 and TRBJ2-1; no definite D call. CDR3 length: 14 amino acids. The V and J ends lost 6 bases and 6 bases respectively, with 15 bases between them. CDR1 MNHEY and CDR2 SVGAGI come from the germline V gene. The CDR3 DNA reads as TGTGCCAGCAGAGGGCGAGGTATCGGCAATGAGCAGTTCTTC. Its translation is CASRGRGIGNEQFF.

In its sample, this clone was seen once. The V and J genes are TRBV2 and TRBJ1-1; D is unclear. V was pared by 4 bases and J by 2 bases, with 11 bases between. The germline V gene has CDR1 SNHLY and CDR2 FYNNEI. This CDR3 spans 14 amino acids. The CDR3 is CASSVSGLNTEAFF. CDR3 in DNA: TGTGCCAGCAGTGTCTCTGGGTTAAACACTGAAGCTTTCTTT.

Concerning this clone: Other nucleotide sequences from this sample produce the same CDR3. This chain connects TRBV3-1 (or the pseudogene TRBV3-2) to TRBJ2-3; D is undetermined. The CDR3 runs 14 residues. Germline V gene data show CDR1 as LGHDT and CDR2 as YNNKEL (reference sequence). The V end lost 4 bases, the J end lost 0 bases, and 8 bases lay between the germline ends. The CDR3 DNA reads TGTGCCAGCAGCCTTGGACCCAGCACAGATACGCAGTATTTT. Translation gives CASSLGPSTDTQYF.

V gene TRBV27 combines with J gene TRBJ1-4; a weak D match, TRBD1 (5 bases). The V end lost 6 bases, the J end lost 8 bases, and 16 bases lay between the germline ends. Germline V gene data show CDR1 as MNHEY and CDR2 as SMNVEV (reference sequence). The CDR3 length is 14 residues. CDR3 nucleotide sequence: TGTGCCAGCAGCGGAAGGGGTCGGGGGGAAAAACTGTTTTTT. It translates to CASSGRGRGEKLFF. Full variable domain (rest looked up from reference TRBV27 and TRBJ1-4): EAQVTQNPRYLITVTGKKLTVTCSQNMNHEYMSWYRQDPGLGLRQIYYSMNVEVTDKGDVPEGYKVSRKEKRNFPLILESPSPNQTSLYFCASSGRGRGEKLFFGSGTQLSVL.

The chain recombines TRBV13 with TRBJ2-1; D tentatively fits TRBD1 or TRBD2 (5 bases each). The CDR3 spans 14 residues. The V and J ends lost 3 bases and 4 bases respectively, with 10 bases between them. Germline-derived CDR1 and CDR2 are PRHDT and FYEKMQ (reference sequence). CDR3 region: CASSFRDRYNEQFF. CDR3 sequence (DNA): TGTGCCAGCAGCTTCCGGGACCGATACAATGAGCAGTTCTTC.

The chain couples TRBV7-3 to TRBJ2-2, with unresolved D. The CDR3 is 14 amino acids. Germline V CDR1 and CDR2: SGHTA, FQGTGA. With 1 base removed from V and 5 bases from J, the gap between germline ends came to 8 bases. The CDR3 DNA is TGTGCCAGCAGCTTAAGTGGGCCTACCGGGGAGCTGTTTTTT. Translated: CASSLSGPTGELFF.